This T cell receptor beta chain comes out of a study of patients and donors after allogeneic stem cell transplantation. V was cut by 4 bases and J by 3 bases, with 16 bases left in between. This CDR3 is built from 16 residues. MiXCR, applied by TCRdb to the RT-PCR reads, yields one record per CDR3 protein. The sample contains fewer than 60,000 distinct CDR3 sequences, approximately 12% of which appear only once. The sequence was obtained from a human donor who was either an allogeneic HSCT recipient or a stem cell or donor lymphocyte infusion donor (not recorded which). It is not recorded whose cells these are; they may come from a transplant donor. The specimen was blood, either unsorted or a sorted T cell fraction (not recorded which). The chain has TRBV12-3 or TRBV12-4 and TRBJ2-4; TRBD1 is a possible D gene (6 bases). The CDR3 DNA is TGTGCCAGCAGTTCGAGGGGGTACGGTGACAAAAACATTCAGTACTTC. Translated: CASSSRGYGDKNIQYF.